The TCR beta chain under discussion was sequenced for a study of blood T cell repertoires in COVID-19. This clone was counted a single time. Symptom resolution, clearance, or two negative PCRs marked donors in Cohort 3 as recovered. Original processing notes: Amplification with reference gene primers provided the estimates of nucleated cell counts. Repertoires were generated with immunoSEQ multiplex PCR, while TCRdb's copy carries only in-frame clones and drops some. That table supplies the V and J calls and clone size; D and trimming were determined from the DNA. The data hold about 400,000 clones, with approximately 84% observed a single time. The clonotype was recovered from a woman aged 25 to 39 who had recovered from COVID-19. Sequencing was performed on PBMCs or T cells enriched from blood (not recorded which).

DNA for the CDR3: TGTGCCAGCAGCCCGCTAGCGGGGAAAAGCACAGATACGCAGTATTTT. Residues: CASSPLAGKSTDTQYF. V gene TRBV14 combines with J gene TRBJ2-3; TRBD2 matches at 9 bases. This CDR3 spans 16 amino acids. CDR1 SGHDN and CDR2 FVKESK come from the germline V gene. The V gene end was trimmed by 4 bases and the J gene end by 0 bases; junction bases not matched to a gene: 5.